This T cell receptor (beta chain) was profiled in a study of cytomegalovirus exposure and HLA in healthy donors. PCR primers comprised 60 Vbeta and 13 Jbeta primers. This table comes from immunoSEQ multiplex PCR, and its TCRdb copy is limited to in-frame clones, with some not included. Of 150,000 or so clones in the sample, roughly 85% were seen once. V shed 4 bases and J shed 0 bases, with 15 bases lying between them. Germline lookup yields CDR1 MDHEN and CDR2 SYDVKM. The CDR3 has 16 residues. The clonotype was recovered from a male donor in good health and CMV-seronegative. Sequencing was carried out using PBMCs. The chain has TRBV28 and TRBJ1-1; D is uncertain. The CDR3 DNA sequence: TGTGCCAGCAGTTCCGGAGCTATAAACTTGAACACTGAAGCTTTCTTT. Translation gives CASSSGAINLNTEAFF.